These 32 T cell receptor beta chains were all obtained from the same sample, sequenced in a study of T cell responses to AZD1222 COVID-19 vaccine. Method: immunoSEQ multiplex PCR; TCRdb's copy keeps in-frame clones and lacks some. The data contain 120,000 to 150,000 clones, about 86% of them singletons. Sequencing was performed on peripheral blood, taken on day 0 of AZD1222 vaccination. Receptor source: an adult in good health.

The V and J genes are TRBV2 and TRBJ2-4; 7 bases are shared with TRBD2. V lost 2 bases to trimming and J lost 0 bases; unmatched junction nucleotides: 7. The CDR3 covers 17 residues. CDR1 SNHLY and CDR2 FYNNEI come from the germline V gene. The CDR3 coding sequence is TGTGCCAGCAGTGAAAAAGGAGCGGGGCTAGCCAAAAACATTCAGTACTTC. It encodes CASSEKGAGLAKNIQYF.

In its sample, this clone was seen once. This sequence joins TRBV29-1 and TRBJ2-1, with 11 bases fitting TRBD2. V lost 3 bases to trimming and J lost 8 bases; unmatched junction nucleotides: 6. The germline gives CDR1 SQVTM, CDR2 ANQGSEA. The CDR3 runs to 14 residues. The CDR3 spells CSVEGLADADEQFF. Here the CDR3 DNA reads TGCAGCGTTGAGGGACTAGCGGACGCAGATGAGCAGTTCTTC.

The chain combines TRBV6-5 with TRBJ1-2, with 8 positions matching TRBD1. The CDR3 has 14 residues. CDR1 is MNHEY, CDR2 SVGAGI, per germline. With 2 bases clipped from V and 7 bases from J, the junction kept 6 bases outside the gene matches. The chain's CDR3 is CASSYGQGFGGYTF. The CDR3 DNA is TGTGCCAGCAGTTACGGACAGGGCTTTGGTGGCTACACCTTC.

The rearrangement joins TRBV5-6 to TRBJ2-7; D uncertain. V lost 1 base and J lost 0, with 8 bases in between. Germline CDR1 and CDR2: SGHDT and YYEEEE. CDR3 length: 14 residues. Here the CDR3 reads CASSLTPRSYEQYF. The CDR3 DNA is TGTGCCAGCAGCTTGACACCCCGCTCCTACGAGCAGTACTTC.

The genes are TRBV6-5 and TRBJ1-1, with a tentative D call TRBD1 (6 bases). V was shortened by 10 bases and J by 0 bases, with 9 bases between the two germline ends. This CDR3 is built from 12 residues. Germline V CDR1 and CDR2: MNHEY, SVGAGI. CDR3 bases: TGTGCCACCGGACAGTTGAACACTGAAGCTTTCTTT. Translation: CATGQLNTEAFF.

The CDR3, as DNA: TGTGCCAGCAGTTCCCCTCAGACAGATTATGGCTACACCTTC. It codes for CASSSPQTDYGYTF. The chain uses TRBV28 and TRBJ1-2; a weak D match, TRBD1 (5 bases). V gave up 4 bases and J gave up 5 bases, with 14 bases separating them. This CDR3 contains 14 residues. CDR1 is MDHEN, CDR2 SYDVKM, per germline.

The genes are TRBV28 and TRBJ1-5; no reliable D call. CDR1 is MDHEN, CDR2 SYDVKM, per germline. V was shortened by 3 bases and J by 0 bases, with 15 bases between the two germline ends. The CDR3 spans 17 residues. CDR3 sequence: CASSFESRFYSNQPQHF. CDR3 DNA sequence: TGTGCCAGCAGTTTTGAGTCCCGATTTTATAGCAATCAGCCCCAGCATTTT.

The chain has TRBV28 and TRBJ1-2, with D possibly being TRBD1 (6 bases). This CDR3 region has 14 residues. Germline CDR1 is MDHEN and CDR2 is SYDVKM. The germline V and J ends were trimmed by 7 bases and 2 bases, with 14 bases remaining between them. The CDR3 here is CASTLGGENYGYTF. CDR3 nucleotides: TGTGCCAGCACCCTCGGGGGCGAAAACTATGGCTACACCTTC.

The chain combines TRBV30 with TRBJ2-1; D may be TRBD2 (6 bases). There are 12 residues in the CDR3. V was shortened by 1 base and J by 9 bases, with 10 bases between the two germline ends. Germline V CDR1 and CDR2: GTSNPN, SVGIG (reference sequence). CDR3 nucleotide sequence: TGTGCCTGGAGTGCAGGGACTTTTGAGCAGTTCTTC. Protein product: CAWSAGTFEQFF.

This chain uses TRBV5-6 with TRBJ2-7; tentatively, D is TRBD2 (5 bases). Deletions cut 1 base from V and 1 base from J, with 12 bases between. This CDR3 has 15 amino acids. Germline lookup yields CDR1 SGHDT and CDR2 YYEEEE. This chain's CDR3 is CASSLLSGKSYEQYF. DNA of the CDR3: TGTGCCAGCAGCTTGTTATCGGGAAAGTCCTACGAGCAGTACTTC.

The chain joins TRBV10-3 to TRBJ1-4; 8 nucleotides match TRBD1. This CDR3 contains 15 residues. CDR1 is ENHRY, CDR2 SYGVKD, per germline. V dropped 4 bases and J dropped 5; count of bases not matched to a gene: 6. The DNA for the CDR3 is TGTGCCATCAGTGTGACAGGGGCCCTAAATGAAAAACTGTTTTTT. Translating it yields CAISVTGALNEKLFF.

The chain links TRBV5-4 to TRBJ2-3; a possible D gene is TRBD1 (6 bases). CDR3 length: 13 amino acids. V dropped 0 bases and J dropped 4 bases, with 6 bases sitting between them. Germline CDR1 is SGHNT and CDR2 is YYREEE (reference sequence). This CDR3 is CASSLEGADTQYF. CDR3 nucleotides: TGTGCCAGCAGCTTGGAGGGGGCAGATACGCAGTATTTT.

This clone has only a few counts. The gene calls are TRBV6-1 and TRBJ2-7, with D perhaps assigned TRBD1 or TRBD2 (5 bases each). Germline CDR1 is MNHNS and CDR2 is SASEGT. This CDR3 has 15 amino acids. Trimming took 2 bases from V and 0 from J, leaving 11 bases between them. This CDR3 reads CASSEKGESSYEQYF. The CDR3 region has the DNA TGTGCCAGCAGTGAAAAAGGGGAGAGCTCCTACGAGCAGTACTTC.

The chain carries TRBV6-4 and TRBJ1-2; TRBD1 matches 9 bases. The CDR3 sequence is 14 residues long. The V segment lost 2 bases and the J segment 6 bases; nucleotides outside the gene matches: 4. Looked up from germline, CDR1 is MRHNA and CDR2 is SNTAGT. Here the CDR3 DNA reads TGTGCCAGCAGTGACATGGGACAGGGCCATGGCTACACCTTC. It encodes CASSDMGQGHGYTF.

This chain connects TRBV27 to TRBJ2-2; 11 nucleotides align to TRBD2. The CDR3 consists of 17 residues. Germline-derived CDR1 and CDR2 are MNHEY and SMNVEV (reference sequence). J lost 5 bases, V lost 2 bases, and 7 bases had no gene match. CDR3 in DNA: TGTGCCAGCAGTTTACGCCTAGCGGGAGGTCAAACCGGGGAGCTGTTTTTT. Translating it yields CASSLRLAGGQTGELFF.

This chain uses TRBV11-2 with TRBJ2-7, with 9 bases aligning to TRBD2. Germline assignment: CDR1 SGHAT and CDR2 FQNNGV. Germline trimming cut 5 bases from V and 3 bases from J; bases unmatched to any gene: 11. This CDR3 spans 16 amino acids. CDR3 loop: CASSQAGLAGYYEQYF. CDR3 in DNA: TGTGCCAGCAGCCAAGCCGGGCTAGCGGGATACTACGAGCAGTACTTC.

The CDR3 loop reads CATLRIRKKTGSPLHF. CDR3 in DNA: TGTGCCACCCTTCGGATAAGGAAGAAGACCGGCTCACCCCTCCACTTT. This chain joins TRBV24-1 and TRBJ1-6; D uncertain. Trimming pared 9 bases from V and 10 bases from J, leaving 24 bases between. CDR3 length equals 16 residues. Germline-derived CDR1 and CDR2 are KGHDR and SFDVKD.

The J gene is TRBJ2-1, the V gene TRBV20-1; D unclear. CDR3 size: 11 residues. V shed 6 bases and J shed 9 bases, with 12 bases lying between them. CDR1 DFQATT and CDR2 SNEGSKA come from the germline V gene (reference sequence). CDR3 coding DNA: TGCAGTGCCTCCCCCCAGAGTGAGCAGTTCTTC. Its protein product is CSASPQSEQFF.

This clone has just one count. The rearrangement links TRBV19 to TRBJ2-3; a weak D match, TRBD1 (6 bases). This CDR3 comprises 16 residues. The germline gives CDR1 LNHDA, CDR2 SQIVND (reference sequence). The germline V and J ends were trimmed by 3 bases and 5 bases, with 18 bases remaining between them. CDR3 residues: CASSIDARGSRDTQYF. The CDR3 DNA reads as TGTGCCAGTAGTATCGATGCTAGGGGGTCTAGAGATACGCAGTATTTT.

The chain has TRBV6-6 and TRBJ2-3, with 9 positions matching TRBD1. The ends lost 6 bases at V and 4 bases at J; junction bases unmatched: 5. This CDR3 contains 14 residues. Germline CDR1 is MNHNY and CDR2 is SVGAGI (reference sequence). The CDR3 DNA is TGTGCCAGCAGCCGGGACAGGGCATCAGATACGCAGTATTTT. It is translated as CASSRDRASDTQYF.

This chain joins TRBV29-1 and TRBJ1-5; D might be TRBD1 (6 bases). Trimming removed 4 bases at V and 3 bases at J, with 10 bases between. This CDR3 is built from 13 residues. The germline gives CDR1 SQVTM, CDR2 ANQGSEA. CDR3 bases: TGCAGCGTTGGGGACACGTTCAATCAGCCCCAGCATTTT. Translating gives CSVGDTFNQPQHF.

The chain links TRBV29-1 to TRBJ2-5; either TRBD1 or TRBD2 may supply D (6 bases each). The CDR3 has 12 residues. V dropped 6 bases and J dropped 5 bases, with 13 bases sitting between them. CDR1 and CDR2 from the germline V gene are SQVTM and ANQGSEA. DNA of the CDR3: TGCAGCGTGGGGGGCAGGGTGGAGACCCAGTACTTC. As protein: CSVGGRVETQYF.

The CDR3, as DNA: TGTGCCAGCTCACCGTGGGACTCCGTTTCAGAGACCCAGTACTTC. It specifies CASSPWDSVSETQYF. The chain is built from TRBV18 and TRBJ2-5, with D tentatively TRBD2 (6 bases). The CDR3 runs 15 residues. Trimming took off 3 bases at V and 4 bases at J, with 15 bases between the two ends. Germline V gives CDR1 KGHSH, CDR2 LQKENI.

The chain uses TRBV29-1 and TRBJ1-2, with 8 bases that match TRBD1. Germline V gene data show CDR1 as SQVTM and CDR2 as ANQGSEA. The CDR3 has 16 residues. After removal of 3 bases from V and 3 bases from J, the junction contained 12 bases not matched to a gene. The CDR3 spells CSVDASPTGDYYGYTF. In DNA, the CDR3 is TGCAGCGTTGATGCCTCTCCGACAGGGGACTACTATGGCTACACCTTC.

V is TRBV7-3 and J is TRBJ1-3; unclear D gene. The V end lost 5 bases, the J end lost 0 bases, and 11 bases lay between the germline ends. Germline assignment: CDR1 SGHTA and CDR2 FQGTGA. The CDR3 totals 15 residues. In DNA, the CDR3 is TGTGCCAGCAGCCTAAACTCCCTCTCTGGAAACACCATATATTTT. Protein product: CASSLNSLSGNTIYF.

The CDR3 sequence is CASRTGGNQPQHF. CDR3 nucleotides: TGTGCCAGCCGGACAGGGGGGAATCAGCCCCAGCATTTT. This chain uses TRBV6-5 with TRBJ1-5; 10 nucleotides line up with TRBD1. The CDR3 loop spans 13 amino acids. Germline CDR1 is MNHEY and CDR2 is SVGAGI. V shed 8 bases and J 4 bases; nucleotides not matched to a gene: 2.

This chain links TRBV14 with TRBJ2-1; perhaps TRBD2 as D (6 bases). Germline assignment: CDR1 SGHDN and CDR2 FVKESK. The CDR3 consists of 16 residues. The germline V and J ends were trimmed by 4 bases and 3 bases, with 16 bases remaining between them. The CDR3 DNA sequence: TGTGCCAGCAGCCCCCCGGGCCTAGCGCGCTACAATGAGCAGTTCTTC. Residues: CASSPPGLARYNEQFF.

CDR3 sequence reads: CATSRGGTSGPNTGELFF. Written as DNA, the CDR3 is TGTGCCACCAGCAGAGGAGGGACTAGCGGGCCAAACACCGGGGAGCTGTTTTTT. V usage is TRBV15 and J usage is TRBJ2-2; 12 nucleotides line up with TRBD2. After removal of 1 base from V and 2 bases from J, the junction contained 5 bases not matched to a gene. Germline loops: CDR1 LNHNV, CDR2 YYDKDF (reference sequence). The length of the CDR3 is 18 residues.

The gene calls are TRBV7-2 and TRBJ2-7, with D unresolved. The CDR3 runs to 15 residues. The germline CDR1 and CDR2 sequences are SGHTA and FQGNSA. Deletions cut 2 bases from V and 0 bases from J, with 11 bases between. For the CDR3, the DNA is TGTGCCAGCAGCTTATCCGCTAAACCCTCCTACGAGCAGTACTTC. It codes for CASSLSAKPSYEQYF.

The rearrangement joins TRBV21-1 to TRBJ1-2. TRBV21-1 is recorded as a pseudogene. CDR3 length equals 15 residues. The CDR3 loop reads CASRGTEPPVYGYTF. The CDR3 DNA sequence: TGTGCCAGCAGGGGGACGGAGCCTCCTGTCTATGGCTACACCTTC.

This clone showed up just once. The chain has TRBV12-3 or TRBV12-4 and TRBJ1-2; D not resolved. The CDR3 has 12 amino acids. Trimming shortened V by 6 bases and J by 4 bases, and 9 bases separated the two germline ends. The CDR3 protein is CASSGRVYGYTF. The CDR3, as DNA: TGTGCCAGCAGCGGTCGGGTCTATGGCTACACCTTC.

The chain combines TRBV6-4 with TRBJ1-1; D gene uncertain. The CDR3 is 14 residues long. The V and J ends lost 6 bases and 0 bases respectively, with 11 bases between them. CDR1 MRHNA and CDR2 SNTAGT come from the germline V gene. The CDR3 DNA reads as TGTGCCAGCAGCCCAGGCCCTATGAACACTGAAGCTTTCTTT. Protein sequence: CASSPGPMNTEAFF.